Detailed here is one TCR beta chain. Its specificity is unknown. Every immunoSEQ plate was one replicate of a subset's evenly spread DNA. TCRdb keeps only in-frame clones here, not all; method: immunoSEQ multiplex PCR. The table includes 2 million to 2.5 million clones, approximately 94% detected once. This entry is derived from a study of shared clonotypes between healthy human individuals. As for the study in general: Each donor's CD4 naive and CD4 memory cells filled three plates apiece, CD8 naive two, and CD8 memory one.

The study separated CD4+ cells into CD45RA+ naive and CD45RA-negative memory subsets. Overall study findings and caveats: Of the naive CD4 clonotypes, around 5.2% were shared across a few donors.

Germline assignment: CDR1 SEHNR and CDR2 FQNEAQ (reference sequence). The V and J ends lost 3 bases and 4 bases, in that order; junction bases with no gene match: 8. The CDR3 is 15 residues long. The sample comprised naive CD4+ T cells sorted from blood. Subset defined: CD45RA+ positively selected. This chain connects TRBV7-9 to TRBJ1-1, with 7 positions matching TRBD1. This TCR was recovered from a man younger than 35 in good health. In DNA form, the CDR3 reads TGTGCCAGCAGCTTCCAGGACAGGAGAGGCACTGAAGCTTTCTTT. Protein sequence: CASSFQDRRGTEAFF.